These 12 T cell receptor beta chains were sequenced from one sample in a study of OX40 agonist ivuxolimab in advanced cancers. Assay used: immunoSEQ multiplex PCR; TCRdb lists only in-frame clones, some missing. Found here are almost 80,000 clones, 84% of them singletons; the top ten hold 25%. The sample in question was CD4+ or CD8+ T cells sorted from blood, obtained in a trial of the OX40 agonist ivuxolimab. These receptors all come from an adult with an advanced solid tumor such as melanoma, head and neck, liver or kidney cancer.

This chain joins TRBV30 and TRBJ1-3; D is ambiguous. V lost 3 bases, J lost 2 bases, and 11 bases lay in between. CDR3 length: 14 residues. Germline CDR1 is GTSNPN and CDR2 is SVGIG (reference sequence). CDR3 sequence reads: CAWSPLGTGNTIYF. The CDR3 coding sequence is TGTGCCTGGAGCCCCCTGGGGACTGGAAACACCATATATTTT.

The chain combines TRBV5-1 with TRBJ1-6; possible D gene TRBD1, 5 bases. The CDR3 runs to 15 residues. Germline values: CDR1 SGHRS, CDR2 YFSETQ. Trimming cost V 0 bases and J 5 bases, with 9 bases left between them. DNA for the CDR3: TGCGCCAGCAGCTTGGACGGGGCAGATAATTCACCCCTCCACTTT. Its translation: CASSLDGADNSPLHF.

V gene TRBV10-3 combines with J gene TRBJ1-2; D gene ambiguous. CDR1 and CDR2 from the germline V gene are ENHRY and SYGVKD. Trimming left V 11 bases short and J 4 bases short, with 14 bases between. This CDR3 is built from 12 residues. The CDR3 DNA reads as TGTGCCGCTAGCTCATTCGTCTATGGCTACACCTTC. Translated: CAASSFVYGYTF.

The rearrangement links TRBV7-9 to TRBJ2-5; 7 bases align to TRBD1. V dropped 7 bases and J dropped 1; count of bases not matched to a gene: 3. CDR3 length equals 13 residues. Germline V gene sequence: CDR1 SEHNR, CDR2 FQNEAQ (reference sequence). The CDR3 region is CASNRDSQETQYF. In DNA form, the CDR3 reads TGTGCCAGCAATCGGGACAGCCAAGAGACCCAGTACTTC.

The chain is built from TRBV7-9 and TRBJ1-5; 10 bases fit TRBD1. CDR3 length: 17 residues. The J segment lost 1 base and the V segment lost 1 base, leaving 4 bases of the junction unmatched. Germline V gene sequence: CDR1 SEHNR, CDR2 FQNEAQ (reference sequence). The DNA for the CDR3 is TGTGCCAGCAGCTTAGGGGGGACAGGGGTGAGCAATCAGCCCCAGCATTTT. It yields the protein CASSLGGTGVSNQPQHF.

This clone was detected only a few times. CDR3 sequence (DNA): TGTGCCAGCAGCAGGCTCGGTTCGAACACCGGGGAGCTGTTTTTT. It specifies CASSRLGSNTGELFF. V usage is TRBV5-4 and J usage is TRBJ2-2; D call uncertain. Germline CDR1 and CDR2: SGHNT and YYREEE (reference sequence). The CDR3 is 15 amino acids. Trimming pared 4 bases from V and 0 bases from J, leaving 10 bases between. Complete variable domain (other parts from reference TRBV5-4 and TRBJ2-2): ETGVTQSPTHLIKTRGQQVTLRCSSQSGHNTVSWYQQALGQGPQFIFQYYREEENGRGNFPPRFSGLQFPNYSSELNVNALELDDSALYLCASSRLGSNTGELFFGEGSRLTVL.

There are a few counts of this clone. The chain has TRBV19 and TRBJ1-2, with D perhaps matching TRBD1 (5 bases). CDR1 and CDR2 (germline): LNHDA, SQIVND (reference sequence). This CDR3 region has 15 residues. V lost 8 bases, J lost 1 base, and 17 bases lay in between. CDR3 in DNA: TGTGCCAGTCAAGCTGCGGGACGGATTAACTATGGCTACACCTTC. This gives the protein CASQAAGRINYGYTF.

This clone was detected only a few times. The chain links TRBV7-9 to TRBJ1-5; 8 bases match TRBD1. Germline V gives CDR1 SEHNR, CDR2 FQNEAQ (reference sequence). The CDR3 contains 14 residues. V lost 5 bases to trimming and J lost 2 bases; unmatched junction nucleotides: 2. In DNA, the CDR3 is TGTGCCAGCAGCGGACAGGGAGGCAATCAGCCCCAGCATTTT. This codes for CASSGQGGNQPQHF.

CDR3 nucleotide sequence: TGTGCCAGCAGCCGGGACAGGAACACTGAAGCTTTCTTT. It encodes CASSRDRNTEAFF. The J gene is TRBJ1-1, the V gene TRBV11-3; 7 bases map to TRBD1. There are 13 residues in the CDR3. Trimming at V came to 5 bases and at J to 1 base, leaving 1 base not matched to a gene. Germline lookup yields CDR1 SGHNT and CDR2 YENEEA.

The chain combines TRBV27 with TRBJ2-2; D is uncertain. V dropped 5 bases and J dropped 3 bases, with 13 bases sitting between them. The CDR3 totals 15 residues. CDR1 and CDR2 from the germline V gene are MNHEY and SMNVEV (reference sequence). The CDR3 protein is CASSPSGPHTGELFF. The CDR3 DNA sequence: TGTGCCAGCAGTCCTTCCGGGCCGCACACCGGGGAGCTGTTTTTT.

In its sample, this clone was seen a few times. V usage is TRBV4-1 and J usage is TRBJ1-4; D gene ambiguous. Looked up from germline, CDR1 is MGHRA and CDR2 is YSYEKL. CDR3 length: 17 residues. V was shortened by 1 base and J by 0 bases, with 12 bases between the two germline ends. The CDR3 region is CASSQVAGFATNEKLFF. The DNA for the CDR3 is TGCGCCAGCAGCCAAGTAGCCGGATTTGCAACTAATGAAAAACTGTTTTTT.

The J gene is TRBJ2-1, the V gene TRBV14, with 9 bases matching TRBD1. V was clipped by 4 bases and J by 10 bases; unmatched bases: 8. Germline V gives CDR1 SGHDN, CDR2 FVKESK. The CDR3 totals 14 residues. The CDR3, as DNA: TGTGCCAGCAGCCCGTGGACAGGGGAGGGCGAGCAGTTCTTC. Its translation is CASSPWTGEGEQFF.